This T cell receptor beta chain emerged from a study of metastatic and nonmetastatic thyroid tumors. TCRdb reanalyzed the PCR reads with MiXCR. This table holds under 35,000 clones, under 25% found once. Germline V gene data show CDR1 as MNHEY and CDR2 as SMNVEV (reference sequence). The CDR3 spans 17 residues. V was clipped by 1 base and J by 1 base, with 16 bases between them. Thyroid surgery was performed in patients who had received no treatment beforehand. The sample was blood. The chain links TRBV27 to TRBJ1-1; D uncertain. This TCR came from a female donor with papillary thyroid cancer or a benign thyroid nodule (not recorded which). Some clones in this sample may be carry-over from other donors' samples. The CDR3 region has the DNA TGTGCCAGCAGTTTATTCCAATGGGGTCATAAGAACACTGAAGCTTTCTTT. It specifies CASSLFQWGHKNTEAFF.